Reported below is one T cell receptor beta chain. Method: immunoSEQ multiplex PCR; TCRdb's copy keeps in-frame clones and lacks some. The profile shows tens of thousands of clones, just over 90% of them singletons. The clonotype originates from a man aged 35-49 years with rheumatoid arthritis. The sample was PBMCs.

CDR3 in DNA: TGTGCCAGTAGTCGGACTAGCGGGAGAGGAACGTCCTACAATGAGCAGTTCTTC. This gives the protein CASSRTSGRGTSYNEQFF. This chain connects TRBV19 to TRBJ2-1; 13 nucleotides agree with TRBD2. Trimming cost V 5 bases and J 1 base; bases outside gene matches: 8. CDR3 length: 18 residues. From germline, CDR1 is LNHDA and CDR2 SQIVND (reference sequence).